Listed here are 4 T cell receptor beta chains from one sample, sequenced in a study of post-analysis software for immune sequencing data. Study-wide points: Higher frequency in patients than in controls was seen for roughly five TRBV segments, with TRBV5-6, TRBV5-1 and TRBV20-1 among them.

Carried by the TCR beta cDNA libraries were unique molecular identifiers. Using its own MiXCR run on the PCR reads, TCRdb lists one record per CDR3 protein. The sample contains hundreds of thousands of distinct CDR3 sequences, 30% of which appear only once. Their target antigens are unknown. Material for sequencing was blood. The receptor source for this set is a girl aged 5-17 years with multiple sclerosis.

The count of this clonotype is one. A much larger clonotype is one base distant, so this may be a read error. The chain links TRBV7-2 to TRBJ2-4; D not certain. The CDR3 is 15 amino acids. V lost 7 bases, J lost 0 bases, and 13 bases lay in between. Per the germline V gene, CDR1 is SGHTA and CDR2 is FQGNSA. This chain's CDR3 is CASNSPLLAKNIQYF. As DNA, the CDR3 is TGTGCCAGCAACTCCCCACTCCTAGCCAAAAACATTCAGTACTTC.

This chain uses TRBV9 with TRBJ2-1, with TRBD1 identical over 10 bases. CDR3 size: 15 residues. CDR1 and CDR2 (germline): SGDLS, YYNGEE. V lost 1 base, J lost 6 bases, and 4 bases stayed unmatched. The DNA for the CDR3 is TGTGCCAGCAGCGTACTCCGGGACAGGGGCAATGAGCAGTTCTTC. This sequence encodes CASSVLRDRGNEQFF.

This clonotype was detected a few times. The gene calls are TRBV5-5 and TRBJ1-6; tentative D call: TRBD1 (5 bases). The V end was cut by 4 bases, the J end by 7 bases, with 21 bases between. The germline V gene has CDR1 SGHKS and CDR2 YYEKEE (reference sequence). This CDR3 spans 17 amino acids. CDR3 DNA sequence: TGTGCCAGCAGCGTCGGTGCAGGGAAAGTTGGAAATTCACCCCTCCACTTT. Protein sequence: CASSVGAGKVGNSPLHF.

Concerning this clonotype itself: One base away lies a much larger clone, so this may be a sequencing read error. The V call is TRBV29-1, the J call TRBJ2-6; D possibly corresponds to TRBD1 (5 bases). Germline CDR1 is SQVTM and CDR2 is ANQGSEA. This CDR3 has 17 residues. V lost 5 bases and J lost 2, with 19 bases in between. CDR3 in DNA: TGCAGCGTTTCGACGCCAGGGCACATTCCTGGGGCCAACGTCCTGACTTTC. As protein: CSVSTPGHIPGANVLTF.